This TCR beta chain was captured in a study of long-term antiretroviral therapy in people with HIV. General study findings and limits: Pre-ART-expanded clones dominated the repertoire at all time points. HIV repertoires spanned tighter CDR3 length ranges than controls did.

The V and J ends lost 4 bases and 2 bases, in that order; junction bases with no gene match: 5. This CDR3 has 14 amino acids. Germline V gene lookup returns CDR1 SGHNT and CDR2 YYREEE (reference sequence). All participants with HIV were treated in the United States. As concerns this clone: The antigen remains undetermined.

The assay, immunoSEQ v3.0, was run at survey level. Profiled with immunoSEQ multiplex PCR; TCRdb holds only in-frame clones, not every one. The table records about 21,000 clones, approximately 82% of them present only once. The sequence derives from a young man with HIV. The source was unsorted PBMCs, collected 0.5 years after starting antiretroviral therapy. This chain links TRBV5-4 with TRBJ2-7; TRBD1 aligns across 8 bases. Written as DNA, the CDR3 is TGTGCCAGCAGCCAGGACAGGGTGGCCTACGAGCAGTACTTC. It is translated as CASSQDRVAYEQYF.